The text below deals with one T cell receptor (beta chain). This sample is part of a study of cytotoxic CD8 clonotypes in ibrutinib-treated CLL. The V and J ends lost 5 bases and 11 bases respectively, with 12 bases between them. CDR1 SGHTA and CDR2 FQGNSA come from the germline V gene. The CDR3 totals 12 residues. Only in-frame clones appear in the TCRdb table, and some are missing; sequencing was by immunoSEQ multiplex PCR. Of around 310,000 clones in the sample, 80% are singletons; the top ten hold 5% to 7%. Roughly 1.8 micrograms of genomic DNA came from cryopreserved PBMCs for TCR beta libraries.

V usage is TRBV7-2 and J usage is TRBJ1-4; D is unresolved. This sample comprised PBMCs, obtained before ibrutinib treatment. This sequence originates from a human donor with chronic lymphocytic leukemia. CDR3 DNA: TGTGCCAGCAGCCTCCCGGGAACGAAACTGTTTTTT. Residues: CASSLPGTKLFF.